What follows is one TCR beta chain and its context. The data were obtained in a study of technical replicates of blood from a few donors. Sequenced by immunoSEQ multiplex PCR; TCRdb stores in-frame clones only, minus some. The sample comprises tens of thousands of clones, 95% to 98% of which are singletons, and roughly 0.34% rests with the top ten. Sequenced input: T cells isolated from PBMCs. This TCR was recovered from a human donor in good health.

The CDR3 DNA is TGTGCCAGCAGCCCCGGGACAGGGCATTACGAGCAGTACTTC. Its protein is CASSPGTGHYEQYF. The chain employs TRBV7-3 and TRBJ2-7; 9 nucleotides line up with TRBD1. Losses at the gene ends were 5 bases for V and 4 bases for J; bases not matched to a gene: 6. In germline, CDR1 is SGHTA, CDR2 FQGTGA. The CDR3 has 14 residues.